Listed below are T cell receptor beta chains from one sample, sequenced in a study of cytotoxic CD8 clonotypes in ibrutinib-treated CLL. Method: immunoSEQ multiplex PCR; TCRdb's copy keeps in-frame clones and lacks some. Among approximately 190,000 clones listed, 60% to 80% were seen once. This specimen was PBMCs, taken after 12 months of ibrutinib treatment. The receptors originated from a human donor with chronic lymphocytic leukemia. CDR3s include the opening cysteine and the closing phenylalanine or tryptophan.

v_gene	CDR3aa
TRBV5-1	CASSSDPQGLGTQYF
TRBV5-1	CASKSGQETQYF
TRBV19	CASGNMLGTFF
TRBV7-6	CASRNPKSEQFF
TRBV11-1	CASSLKRGLVYPGELFF
TRBV18	CASSEQGADNQPQHF
TRBV6-1	CASSAPGTGSYEQYF
TRBV5-6	CASSLVSGETQYF
TRBV6-5	CASSYSIRYTEAFF
TRBV7-8	CASSLAGRVIKLNTEAFF
TRBV19	CASSPPDGNTDTQYF
TRBV27	CASSPGSYNEQFF
TRBV2	CASSSDRNSYEQYF
TRBV7-6	CASRAGTGSSYEQYF
TRBV7-9	CASSPRRGGSSYNEQFF
TRBV9	CASSLISGLAYNEQFF
TRBV13	CASSLVWGHTYEQYF
TRBV25-1	CASSEKESGRPYNEQFF
TRBV5-1	CASSSKGDQPQHF
TRBV18	CASSPGIYEQYF